These T cell receptor beta chains were read from a single sample in a study of T cells in Graves' hyperthyroidism and ophthalmopathy. Via MiXCR, TCRdb re-called the multiplex PCR reads, giving one row per CDR3 protein. Of around 370,000 distinct CDR3 sequences listed, roughly 20% are singletons. The sequenced sample consisted of blood. The source is a young man with Graves' ophthalmopathy. Each CDR3 is given with its conserved first and last residue. A D gene is named only where the DNA matches it firmly. Size is stated for part of the rows, as once, few or many counts, or as a class when the clone is expanded.

J gene,CDR3 length,D gene,clone size,V gene,CDR3 DNA,CDR3 protein
TRBJ2-3,14,TRBD2,NA,TRBV28,TGTGTATCAAGGCGGGGGGGGAGCACAGATACGCAGTATTTT,CVSRRGGSTDTQYF
TRBJ1-3,12,NA,NA,TRBV7-9,TGTGCCAGCAGCGGGACACAGAAGATCATATATTTT,CASSGTQKIIYF
TRBJ2-7,12,TRBD1,many,TRBV11-2,TGTGCCAGCAGACAGGGGCCCCACGAGCAGTACTTC,CASRQGPHEQYF
TRBJ1-2,16,TRBD1,many,TRBV11-2,TGTGCCAGCGGGAGGGACAGGGTTGTATTGGGTTATGGCTACACCTTC,CASGRDRVVLGYGYTF
TRBJ2-1,15,NA,NA,TRBV27,TGTGCCAGCGCGGATAGGGGGGGGGTCGACAATGAGCAGTTCTTC,CASADRGGVDNEQFF
TRBJ1-6,15,NA,NA,TRBV6-1,TGTGCCAGCAGTCTTAACCCCTTCCCCAATTCACCCCTCCACTTT,CASSLNPFPNSPLHF
TRBJ1-1,15,NA,many,TRBV7-9,TGTGCCAGCAGCTTAGGGAGGATGATGAACACTGAAGCTTTCTTT,CASSLGRMMNTEAFF
TRBJ1-1,13,NA,many,TRBV19,TGTGCCAGTGCCCGGAGGGGGATCACTGAAGCTTTCTTT,CASARRGITEAFF
TRBJ1-6,15,NA,few,TRBV7-2,TGTGCCAGCAGCTTAGGATTCTCCTATAATTCACCCCTCCACTTT,CASSLGFSYNSPLHF
TRBJ2-1,12,NA,NA,TRBV7-8,TGTGCCAGCAGCTTACTGGAAAGTGAGCAGTTCTTC,CASSLLESEQFF
TRBJ2-6,15,NA,NA,TRBV2,TGTGCCAGCAGTGAAGCTAGCAGCCGGCTCGACGTCCTGACTTTC,CASSEASSRLDVLTF
TRBJ2-1,15,TRBD1,many,TRBV12-3/TRBV12-4,TGTGCCAGCAGTCGGACAGGGGGCGGATACAATGAGCAGTTCTTC,CASSRTGGGYNEQFF
TRBJ1-5,14,NA,many,TRBV6-1,TGTGCCAGTGTTGGGGCAGGGGGCAATCAGCCCCAGCATTTT,CASVGAGGNQPQHF
TRBJ1-6,16,NA,many,TRBV2,TGTGCCAGCTCACCGGCGGGTCGCCAAATCAATTCACCCCTCCACTTT,CASSPAGRQINSPLHF
TRBJ2-5,11,NA,NA,TRBV24-1,TGTGCCATCAGGAGGCAAGAGACCCAGTACTTC,CAIRRQETQYF
TRBJ1-1,16,NA,NA,TRBV19,TGTGCCAGTAGTATAGGAGTCGGGACTATGAACACTGAAGCTTTCTTT,CASSIGVGTMNTEAFF
TRBJ2-3,15,TRBD1,NA,TRBV5-8,TGTGCCAGCAGCTTGTTCCAGGGGGCTTCGGATACGCAGTATTTT,CASSLFQGASDTQYF
TRBJ1-2,15,NA,NA,TRBV7-8,TGTGCCAGCAGCTTGGGGGGGGTCGGGGGCTATGGCTACACCTTC,CASSLGGVGGYGYTF
TRBJ1-4,16,NA,many,TRBV5-1,TGCGCCAGCAGCTGGGAGGACAGCGCAACTAATGAAAAACTGTTTTTT,CASSWEDSATNEKLFF
TRBJ2-1,16,TRBD2,many,TRBV12-3/TRBV12-4,TGTGCCAGCAGTTTAGGCGTCGGCGGGGGGGCCGGGGGGCAGTTCTTC,CASSLGVGGGAGGQFF
TRBJ2-7,17,TRBD2,many,TRBV7-3,TGTGCCAGCAGCGAAACCGGGACTAGCGGGGCTATCTACGAGCAGTACTTC,CASSETGTSGAIYEQYF
TRBJ2-3,17,TRBD2,few,TRBV7-2,TGTGCCAGCAGCTTAGGGACTAGCGGGAGTGGCACAGATACGCAGTATTTT,CASSLGTSGSGTDTQYF